Detailed here is one TCR beta chain. The data derive from a study of blood T cell repertoires in COVID-19. Overall study: Samples taken during acute and convalescent COVID-19 were collected in the United States, Italy and Spain. Sample material is recorded as cDNA or gDNA derived from T cells, B-cell-depleted T cells, or PBMCs.

The junction had 4 bases not matched to a gene; V was cut back by 6 bases and J by 0 bases. Germline V gene data show CDR1 as SGHRS and CDR2 as YFSETQ. The CDR3 length is 15 residues. In the original processing: Reference gene primer amplification yielded estimated nucleated cell counts. Data came from immunoSEQ multiplex PCR; TCRdb stores just in-frame clones and leaves some out. V, J and clone size were drawn from that table, and D and trimming were deduced from the DNA. The repertoire holds 150,000 to 200,000 clones, with 88% as singletons. The sequenced material came from peripheral blood. The clonotype comes from a man aged 55 to 70 with acute or convalescent COVID-19. V usage is TRBV5-1 and J usage is TRBJ2-3; 10 bases map to TRBD2. CDR3 nucleotides: TGCGCCAGCACGTCACTAGCGGGGAGCACAGATACGCAGTATTTT. This codes for CASTSLAGSTDTQYF.